This TCR beta chain was recorded in a study of blood T cell repertoires in COVID-19. With V trimmed by 6 bases and J by 4 bases, 9 bases remained unmatched. From germline, CDR1 is KGHSH and CDR2 LQKENI. The CDR3 sequence is 15 residues long. Data came from immunoSEQ multiplex PCR; TCRdb stores just in-frame clones and leaves some out. Here the sample spans 200,000 or so clones, 75% to 90% being singletons. Sequencing was carried out using peripheral blood. The J gene is TRBJ1-1, the V gene TRBV18, with 9 bases that match TRBD1. The TCR was taken from a man in his 70s with active or convalescent COVID-19. CDR3 amino acids: CASSPRDRVTTEAFF. The CDR3 DNA reads as TGTGCCAGCTCCCCCCGGGACAGGGTTACCACTGAAGCTTTCTTT.